This TCR beta chain was retrieved from a study of graft-versus-host responses after intestinal transplantation. Study-level findings and limits: GvH clonotypes were identified within recipient marrow, with a subset emerging first in ileum or blood.

CDR3 size: 13 residues. Germline CDR1 and CDR2: SQVTM and ANQGSEA. The ends were cut back, 2 bases at V and 2 bases at J, with 10 bases in the middle. Of note for this clone: Antigen unknown.

Assay used: immunoSEQ multiplex PCR; TCRdb lists only in-frame clones, some missing. The sample includes about 120,000 clones, over 85% seen only once; the top ten take 0.45% to 0.65%. The clonotype originates from a human donor who received an intestinal transplant. Source: unstimulated CD8+ T cells sorted from spleen or lymph node cells, taken before intestinal transplant. J is TRBJ2-7 and V is TRBV29-1; D unresolved. The CDR3 DNA sequence: TGCAGCGTTGAAAGCCAGTTTACCTACGAGCAGTACTTC. Its protein is CSVESQFTYEQYF.